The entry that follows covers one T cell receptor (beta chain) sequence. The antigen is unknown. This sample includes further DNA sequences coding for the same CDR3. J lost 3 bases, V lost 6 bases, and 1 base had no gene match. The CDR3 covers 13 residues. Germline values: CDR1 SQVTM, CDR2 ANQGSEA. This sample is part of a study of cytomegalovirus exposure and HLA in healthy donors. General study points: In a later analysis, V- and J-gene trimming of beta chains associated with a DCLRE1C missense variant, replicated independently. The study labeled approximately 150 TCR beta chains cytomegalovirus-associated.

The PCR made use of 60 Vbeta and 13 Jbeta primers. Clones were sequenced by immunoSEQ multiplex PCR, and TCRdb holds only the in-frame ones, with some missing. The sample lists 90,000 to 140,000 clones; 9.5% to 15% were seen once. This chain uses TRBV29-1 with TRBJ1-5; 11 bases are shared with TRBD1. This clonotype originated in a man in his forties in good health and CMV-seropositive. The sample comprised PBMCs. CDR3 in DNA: TGCAGCGTGGGACAGGGGGTCAATCAGCCCCAGCATTTT. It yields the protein CSVGQGVNQPQHF.